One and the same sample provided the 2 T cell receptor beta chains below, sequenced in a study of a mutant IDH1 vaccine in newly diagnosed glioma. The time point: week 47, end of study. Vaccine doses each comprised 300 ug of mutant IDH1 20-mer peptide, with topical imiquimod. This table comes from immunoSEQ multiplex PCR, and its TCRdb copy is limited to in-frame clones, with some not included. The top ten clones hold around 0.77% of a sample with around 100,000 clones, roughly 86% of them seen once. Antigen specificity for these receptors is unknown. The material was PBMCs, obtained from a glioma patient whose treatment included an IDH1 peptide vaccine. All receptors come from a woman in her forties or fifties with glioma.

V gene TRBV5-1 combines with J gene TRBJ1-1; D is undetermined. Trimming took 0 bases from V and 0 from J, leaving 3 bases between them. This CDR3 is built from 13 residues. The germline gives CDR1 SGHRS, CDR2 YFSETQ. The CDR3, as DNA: TGCGCCAGCAGCTTGGAAGTGAACACTGAAGCTTTCTTT. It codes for CASSLEVNTEAFF.

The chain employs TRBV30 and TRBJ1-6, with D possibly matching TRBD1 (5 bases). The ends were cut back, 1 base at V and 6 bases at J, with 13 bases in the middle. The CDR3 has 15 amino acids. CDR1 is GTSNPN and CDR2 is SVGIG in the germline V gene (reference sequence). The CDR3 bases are TGTGCCTGGAGTGGATACAGGAAGGGTAATTCACCCCTCCACTTT. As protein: CAWSGYRKGNSPLHF.